This T cell receptor (beta chain) was recorded in a study of T-cell reconstitution after alpha-beta-depleted transplantation in children. V dropped 4 bases and J dropped 6 bases, with 17 bases sitting between them. This CDR3 is built from 15 residues. Germline V gene sequence: CDR1 SGHRS, CDR2 YFSETQ. TCRbeta library preparation incorporated unique molecular identifiers. TCRdb independently ran MiXCR on the PCR reads; one entry per CDR3 protein. The data show 65,000 to 85,000 distinct CDR3 sequences, around 9.9% seen once. At least ten counts were recorded for this clonotype. The chain links TRBV5-1 to TRBJ2-1, with D uncertain. The specimen was PBMCs, collected before TCRalphabeta/CD19-depleted stem cell transplant. The receptor was isolated from a boy aged 10-17 years with acute myeloid leukemia, due to receive a stem cell transplant. DNA of the CDR3: TGCGCCAGCAGCCGTGACGGGCAAAGAACCAATGAGCAGTTCTTC. Protein sequence: CASSRDGQRTNEQFF.